The 20 T cell receptor beta chains given below trace back to one sample, sequenced in a study of Graves' ophthalmopathy and Graves' hyperthyroidism. Amplification of the TCR beta CDR3 regions used RNA transcripts (as template). Investigators did first-round RT-PCR with HTBI primers, then second-round multiplex PCR. TCRdb analysed the multiplex PCR reads with MiXCR anew, one entry per CDR3 protein. The profile shows about half a million distinct CDR3 sequences, 13% to 15% of them singletons. Input material: blood. The source is a woman aged 30 to 39 with Graves' ophthalmopathy.

In its sample, this clonotype was seen many times. This sequence joins TRBV20-1 and TRBJ1-1; possibly TRBD1 for D (6 bases). V was cut by 5 bases and J by 4 bases, with 14 bases left in between. This CDR3 contains 13 residues. CDR1 and CDR2 (germline): DFQATT, SNEGSKA (reference sequence). CDR3: CSAWLGGGTEAFF. CDR3 in DNA: TGCAGTGCTTGGCTTGGGGGCGGCACTGAAGCTTTCTTT.

In this sample, this clonotype turned up many times. J is TRBJ1-6 and V is TRBV2, with unresolved D. V was pared by 8 bases and J by 0 bases, with 11 bases between. The V gene's germline CDR1 is SNHLY and CDR2 FYNNEI. There are 15 residues in the CDR3. CDR3 coding DNA: TGTGCCAGCTCCACTTTAGGCTCCTATAATTCACCCCTCCACTTT. Translated: CASSTLGSYNSPLHF.

This clonotype was seen ten or more times. The chain recombines TRBV20-1 with TRBJ1-2; TRBD1 matches 7 bases. This CDR3 comprises 14 residues. CDR1 DFQATT and CDR2 SNEGSKA come from the germline V gene (reference sequence). The V segment lost 1 base and the J segment 5 bases; nucleotides outside the gene matches: 7. CDR3 DNA sequence: TGCAGTGCTAGAGTGGACTCCAGGGGGTATGGCTACACCTTC. Translating it yields CSARVDSRGYGYTF.

The table lists this clonotype with many counts. This chain connects TRBV12-3 or TRBV12-4 to TRBJ1-2, with 8 bases identical to TRBD1. The CDR3 is 17 residues long. V dropped 5 bases and J dropped 0; count of bases not matched to a gene: 11. The DNA of the CDR3 is TGTGCCAGCAGTCCTGAGGGCAGGGGGCGAACTAACTATGGCTACACCTTC. Translating gives CASSPEGRGRTNYGYTF.

This clonotype appeared many times. This chain connects TRBV30 to TRBJ2-7; D uncertain. V lost 5 bases and J lost 4, with 18 bases in between. CDR3 size: 14 residues. Germline V gene sequence: CDR1 GTSNPN, CDR2 SVGIG (reference sequence). The CDR3 is CAWAPGRLVYEQYF. The CDR3 DNA follows: TGTGCCTGGGCCCCGGGCAGGTTAGTGTACGAGCAGTACTTC. Looking up the rest from reference TRBV30 and TRBJ2-7 gives the full variable domain: SQTIHQWPATLVQPVGSPLSLECTVEGTSNPNLYWYRQAAGRGLQLLFYSVGIGQISSEVPQNLSASRPQDRQFILSSKKLLLSDSGFYLCAWAPGRLVYEQYFGPGTRLTVT.

This clonotype was counted many times. The rearrangement joins TRBV4-1 to TRBJ1-5, with D possibly TRBD1 on 6 matching bases. Deletions cut 1 base from V and 1 base from J, with 11 bases between. The CDR3 spans 16 residues. Germline CDR1 MGHRA, CDR2 YSYEKL. The CDR3 spells CASSQAGRGSNQPQHF. The CDR3 DNA follows: TGCGCCAGCAGCCAAGCCGGGAGGGGGAGCAATCAGCCCCAGCATTTT.

The J gene is TRBJ1-6, the V gene TRBV9; D is uncertain. Looked up from germline, CDR1 is SGDLS and CDR2 is YYNGEE. The V end was cut by 0 bases, the J end by 7 bases, with 5 bases between. The CDR3 totals 13 residues. The CDR3, as DNA: TGTGCCAGCAGCGTAGCGGGAAATTCACCCCTCCACTTT. Translation: CASSVAGNSPLHF. Supplemented by reference TRBV9 and TRBJ1-6, the full variable domain reads DSGVTQTPKHLITATGQRVTLRCSPRSGDLSVYWYQQSLDQGLQFLIQYYNGEERAKGNILERFSAQQFPDLHSELNLSSLELGDSALYFCASSVAGNSPLHFGNGTRLTVT.

This clonotype was seen repeatedly, ten times or more. The gene calls are TRBV11-3 and TRBJ1-2; TRBD1 matches at 11 bases. With V trimmed by 1 base and J by 5 bases, 6 bases remained unmatched. Germline V gene sequence: CDR1 SGHNT, CDR2 YENEEA. There are 16 residues in the CDR3. The CDR3 DNA is TGTGCCAGCAGCTTAGTGGGGACAGGGGGAGGGTATGGCTACACCTTC. It is translated as CASSLVGTGGGYGYTF.

At least ten counts were recorded for this clonotype. The chain has TRBV13 and TRBJ2-7, with TRBD2 matching 10 bases. The CDR3 is 14 amino acids. The V gene end was trimmed by 6 bases and the J gene end by 4 bases; junction bases not matched to a gene: 6. Per germline, CDR1 PRHDT and CDR2 FYEKMQ (reference sequence). The DNA of the CDR3 is TGTGCCAGCAGACGTAGCGGGGGGAGGTACGAGCAGTACTTC. Translation: CASRRSGGRYEQYF. The entire variable domain, with the rest obtained from reference TRBV13 and TRBJ2-7, is as follows: AAGVIQSPRHLIKEKRETATLKCYPIPRHDTVYWYQQGPGQDPQFLISFYEKMQSDKGSIPDRFSAQQFSDYHSELNMSSLELGDSALYFCASRRSGGRYEQYFGPGTRLTVT.

In this sample, this clonotype turned up many times. The rearrangement joins TRBV30 to TRBJ1-5; D ambiguous. The CDR3 has 14 amino acids. V dropped 1 base and J dropped 3 bases, with 10 bases sitting between them. Germline assignment: CDR1 GTSNPN and CDR2 SVGIG (reference sequence). This CDR3 reads CAWSAGRPNQPQHF. Here the CDR3 DNA reads TGTGCCTGGAGTGCCGGCAGACCCAATCAGCCCCAGCATTTT.

Ten or more counts support this clonotype. The V call is TRBV19, the J call TRBJ1-2; weak D call: TRBD1 (5 bases). The V end lost 3 bases, the J end lost 0 bases, and 11 bases lay between the germline ends. Germline V CDR1 and CDR2: LNHDA, SQIVND (reference sequence). This CDR3 is 15 amino acids long. DNA of the CDR3: TGTGCCAGTAGTATGGCTCACAGGACTAACTATGGCTACACCTTC. Translating gives CASSMAHRTNYGYTF.

V and J are TRBV18 and TRBJ2-7; 9 nucleotides align to TRBD1. The junction had 6 bases not matched to a gene; V was cut back by 1 base and J by 5 bases. The CDR3 consists of 15 residues. CDR1 is KGHSH and CDR2 is LQKENI in the germline V gene. CDR3 amino acids: CASSPRRDRVHEQYF. Written as DNA, the CDR3 is TGTGCCAGCTCACCACGCCGGGACAGGGTCCACGAGCAGTACTTC.

This clonotype was seen repeatedly, ten times or more. The rearrangement links TRBV20-1 to TRBJ2-7, with D unclear. The V end lost 3 bases, the J end lost 5 bases, and 11 bases lay between the germline ends. Germline CDR1 reads DFQATT; CDR2 reads SNEGSKA (reference sequence). CDR3 size: 12 residues. The CDR3 sequence is CSASLGLHEQYF. In nucleotides, the CDR3 is TGCAGTGCTAGCCTGGGTTTACACGAGCAGTACTTC.

This clonotype was seen repeatedly, ten times or more. The CDR3, as DNA: TGCGCCAGCAGTCCCGGGACTAGCGGGAAATCCTACGAGCAGTACTTC. This codes for CASSPGTSGKSYEQYF. The chain combines TRBV10-2 with TRBJ2-7; 13 bases fit TRBD2. Germline V gives CDR1 WSHSY, CDR2 SAAADI. J lost 1 base, V lost 5 bases, and 5 bases had no gene match. This CDR3 has 16 amino acids.

This clonotype was seen ten or more times. V usage is TRBV7-9 and J usage is TRBJ2-7, with 7 bases identical to TRBD1. The ends lost 5 bases at V and 5 bases at J; junction bases unmatched: 9. Per germline, CDR1 SEHNR and CDR2 FQNEAQ (reference sequence). CDR3 length: 14 residues. CDR3: CASSRDLDRNEQYF. The CDR3 nucleotides are TGTGCCAGCAGCCGAGATTTGGACAGGAACGAGCAGTACTTC.

This clonotype was seen repeatedly, ten times or more. The J gene is TRBJ1-3, the V gene TRBV12-3 or TRBV12-4; D not certain. The V gene lost 6 bases and the J gene lost 0 bases, with 9 bases spanning the gap. There are 14 residues in the CDR3. The DNA for the CDR3 is TGTGCCAGCAGGGAGGGATTCTCTGGAAACACCATATATTTT. It encodes CASREGFSGNTIYF.

This clonotype was counted at least ten times. This rearrangement joins TRBV30 to TRBJ2-5; 7 bases are a match to TRBD1. The CDR3 has 12 amino acids. Germline V gene sequence: CDR1 GTSNPN, CDR2 SVGIG (reference sequence). J gave up 5 bases and V 8 bases, and 8 bases lay outside the gene matches. The CDR3 sequence is CARSGQRETQYF. Here the CDR3 DNA reads TGTGCCCGCTCGGGACAGAGGGAGACCCAGTACTTC. The entire variable domain, with the rest obtained from reference TRBV30 and TRBJ2-5, is as follows: SQTIHQWPATLVQPVGSPLSLECTVEGTSNPNLYWYRQAAGRGLQLLFYSVGIGQISSEVPQNLSASRPQDRQFILSSKKLLLSDSGFYLCARSGQRETQYFGPGTRLLVL.

This clonotype was seen a handful of times. The J gene is TRBJ1-6, the V gene TRBV28; 7 bases are shared with TRBD1. Trimming cost V 6 bases and J 3 bases; bases outside gene matches: 8. The CDR3 is 16 amino acids. Germline V CDR1 and CDR2: MDHEN, SYDVKM. CDR3 bases: TGTGCCAGCAGCTCACAGGGGCTCTTCTATAATTCACCCCTCCACTTT. It translates to CASSSQGLFYNSPLHF. The full variable domain, rest sourced from reference TRBV28 and TRBJ1-6, is DVKVTQSSRYLVKRTGEKVFLECVQDMDHENMFWYRQDPGLGLRLIYFSYDVKMKEKGDIPEGYSVSREKKERFSLILESASTNQTSMYLCASSSQGLFYNSPLHFGNGTRLTVT.

V and J are TRBV6-2 or TRBV6-3 and TRBJ2-7; D unresolved. This CDR3 comprises 16 residues. V gave up 2 bases and J gave up 0 bases, with 14 bases separating them. Germline CDR1 reads MNHEY; CDR2 reads SVGEGT. The CDR3 loop is CASSYGHLSSSYEQYF. The DNA for the CDR3 is TGTGCCAGCAGTTACGGGCACCTTTCGAGCTCCTACGAGCAGTACTTC.

In this sample, this clonotype turned up many times. V and J are TRBV11-2 and TRBJ1-6; D gene unclear. This CDR3 has 13 residues. Trimming took off 5 bases at V and 8 bases at J, with 10 bases between the two ends. Germline CDR1 SGHAT, CDR2 FQNNGV. CDR3 nucleotides: TGTGCCAGCAGCCAAGACCCTTATTCACCCCTCCACTTT. Translating it yields CASSQDPYSPLHF.